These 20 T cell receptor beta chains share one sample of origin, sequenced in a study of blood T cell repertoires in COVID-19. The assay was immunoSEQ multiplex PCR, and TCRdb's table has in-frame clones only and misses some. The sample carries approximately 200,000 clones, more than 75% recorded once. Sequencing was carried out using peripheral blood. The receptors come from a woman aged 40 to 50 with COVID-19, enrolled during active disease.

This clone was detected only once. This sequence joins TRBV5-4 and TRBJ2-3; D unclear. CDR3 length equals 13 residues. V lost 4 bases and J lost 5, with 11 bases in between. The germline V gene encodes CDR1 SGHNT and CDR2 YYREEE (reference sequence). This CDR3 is CASSLALQDTQYF. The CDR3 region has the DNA TGTGCCAGCAGCCTGGCACTGCAAGATACGCAGTATTTT.

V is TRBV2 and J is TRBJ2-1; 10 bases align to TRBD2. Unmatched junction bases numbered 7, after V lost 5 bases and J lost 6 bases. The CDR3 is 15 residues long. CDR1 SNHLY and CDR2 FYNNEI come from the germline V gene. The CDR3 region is CASSPAGGPRNEQFF. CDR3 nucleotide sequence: TGTGCCAGCAGTCCAGCGGGGGGGCCGCGCAATGAGCAGTTCTTC.

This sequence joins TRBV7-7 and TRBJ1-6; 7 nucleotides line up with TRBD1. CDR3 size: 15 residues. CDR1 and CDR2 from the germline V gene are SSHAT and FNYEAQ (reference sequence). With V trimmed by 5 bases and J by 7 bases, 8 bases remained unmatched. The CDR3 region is CASSPSRDRNSPLHF. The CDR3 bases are TGTGCCAGCAGCCCGAGCCGGGACAGAAATTCACCCCTCCACTTT.

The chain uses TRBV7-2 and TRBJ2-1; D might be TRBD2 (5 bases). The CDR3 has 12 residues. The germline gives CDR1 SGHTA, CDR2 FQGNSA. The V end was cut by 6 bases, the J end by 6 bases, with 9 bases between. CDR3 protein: CASRISVNEQFF. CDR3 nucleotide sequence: TGTGCCAGCAGGATTAGCGTCAATGAGCAGTTCTTC.

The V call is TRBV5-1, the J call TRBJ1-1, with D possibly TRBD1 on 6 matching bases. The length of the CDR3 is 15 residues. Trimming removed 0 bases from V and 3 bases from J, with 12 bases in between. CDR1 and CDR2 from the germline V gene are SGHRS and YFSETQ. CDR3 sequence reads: CASSLDRAFDTEAFF. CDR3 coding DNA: TGCGCCAGCAGCTTGGACAGGGCTTTTGACACTGAAGCTTTCTTT.

The CDR3 protein is CASSLSQDGGYTF. In nucleotides, the CDR3 is TGTGCCAGCAGCTTGTCTCAGGATGGAGGCTACACCTTC. The rearrangement uses TRBV7-6 and TRBJ1-2, with D unresolved. CDR1 and CDR2 (germline): SGHVS, FNYEAQ. Trimming pared 3 bases from V and 8 bases from J, leaving 13 bases between. The CDR3 runs 13 residues.

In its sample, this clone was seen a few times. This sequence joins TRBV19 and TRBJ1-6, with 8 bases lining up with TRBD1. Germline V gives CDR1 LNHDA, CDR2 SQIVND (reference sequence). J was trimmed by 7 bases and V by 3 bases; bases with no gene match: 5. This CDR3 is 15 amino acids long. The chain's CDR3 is CASSIMGQVNSPLHF. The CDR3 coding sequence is TGTGCCAGTAGTATTATGGGACAGGTGAATTCACCCCTCCACTTT.

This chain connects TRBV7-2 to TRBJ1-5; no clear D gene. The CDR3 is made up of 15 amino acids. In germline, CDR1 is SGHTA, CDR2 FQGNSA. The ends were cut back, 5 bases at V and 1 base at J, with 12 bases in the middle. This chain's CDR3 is CASSPRVESNQPQHF. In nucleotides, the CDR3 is TGTGCCAGCAGCCCGAGGGTCGAGAGCAATCAGCCCCAGCATTTT. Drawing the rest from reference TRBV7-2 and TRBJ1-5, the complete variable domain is GAGVSQSPSNKVTEKGKDVELRCDPISGHTALYWYRQSLGQGLEFLIYFQGNSAPDKSGLPSDRFSAERTGGSVSTLTIQRTQQEDSAVYLCASSPRVESNQPQHFGDGTRLSIL.

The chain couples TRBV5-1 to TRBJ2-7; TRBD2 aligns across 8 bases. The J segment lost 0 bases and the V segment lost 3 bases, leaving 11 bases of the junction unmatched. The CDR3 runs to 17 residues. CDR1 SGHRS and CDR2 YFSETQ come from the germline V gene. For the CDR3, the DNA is TGCGCCAGCAGCTCGGGCAATTTAGCGGGGTCCTCCTACGAGCAGTACTTC. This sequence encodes CASSSGNLAGSSYEQYF.

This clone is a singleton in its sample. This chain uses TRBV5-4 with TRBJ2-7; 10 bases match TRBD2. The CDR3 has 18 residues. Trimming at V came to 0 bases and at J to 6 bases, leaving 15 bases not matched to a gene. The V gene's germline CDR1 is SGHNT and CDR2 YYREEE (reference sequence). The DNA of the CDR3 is TGTGCCAGCAGCTTGGGGGGAATGCTAGCGGGAGTTGGTAGCGAGCAGTACTTC. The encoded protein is CASSLGGMLAGVGSEQYF.

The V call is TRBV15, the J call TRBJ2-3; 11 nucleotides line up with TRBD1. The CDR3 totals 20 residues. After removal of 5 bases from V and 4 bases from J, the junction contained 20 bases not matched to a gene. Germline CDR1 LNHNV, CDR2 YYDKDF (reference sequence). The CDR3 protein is CATSVYVQSPGQGEADTQYF. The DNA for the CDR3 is TGTGCCACCAGCGTGTATGTGCAGAGTCCGGGACAGGGGGAAGCAGATACGCAGTATTTT.

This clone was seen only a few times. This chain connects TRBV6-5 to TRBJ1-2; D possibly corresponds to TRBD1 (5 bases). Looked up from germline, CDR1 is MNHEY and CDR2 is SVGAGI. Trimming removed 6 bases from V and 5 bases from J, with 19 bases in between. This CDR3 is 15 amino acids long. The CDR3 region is CASRVSGLGGYGYTF. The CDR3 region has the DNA TGTGCCAGCAGGGTTTCAGGACTGGGGGGGTATGGCTACACCTTC.

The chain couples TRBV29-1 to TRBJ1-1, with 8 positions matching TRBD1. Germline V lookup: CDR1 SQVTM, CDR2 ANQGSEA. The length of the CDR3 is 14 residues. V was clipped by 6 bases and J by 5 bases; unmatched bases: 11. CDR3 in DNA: TGCAGCGTAACCCAGGGGGCCTCCCGAACTGAAGCTTTCTTT. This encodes CSVTQGASRTEAFF. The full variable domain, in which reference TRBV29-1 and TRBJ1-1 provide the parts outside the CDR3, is SAVISQKPSRDICQRGTSLTIQCQVDSQVTMMFWYRQQPGQSLTLIATANQGSEATYESGFVIDKFPISRPNLTFSTLTVSNMSPEDSSIYLCSVTQGASRTEAFFGQGTRLTVV.

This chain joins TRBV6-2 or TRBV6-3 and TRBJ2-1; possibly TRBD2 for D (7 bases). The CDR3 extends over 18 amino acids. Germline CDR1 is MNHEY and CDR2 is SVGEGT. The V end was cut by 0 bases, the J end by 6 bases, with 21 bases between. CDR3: CASSYSLYGGLLGNEQFF. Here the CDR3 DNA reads TGTGCCAGCAGTTACTCCTTGTACGGGGGGCTCCTCGGCAATGAGCAGTTCTTC.

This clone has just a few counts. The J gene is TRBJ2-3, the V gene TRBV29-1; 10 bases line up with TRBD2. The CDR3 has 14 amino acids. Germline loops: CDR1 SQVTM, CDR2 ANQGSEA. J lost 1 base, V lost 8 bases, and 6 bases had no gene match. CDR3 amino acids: CSFRTSGGTDTQYF. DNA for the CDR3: TGCAGCTTTCGGACTAGCGGAGGCACAGATACGCAGTATTTT.

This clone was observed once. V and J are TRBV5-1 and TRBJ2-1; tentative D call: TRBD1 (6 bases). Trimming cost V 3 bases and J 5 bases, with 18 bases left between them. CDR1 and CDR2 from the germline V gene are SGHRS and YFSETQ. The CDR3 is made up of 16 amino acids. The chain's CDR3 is CASSWADRFVNNEQFF. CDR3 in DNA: TGCGCCAGCAGCTGGGCGGACAGATTCGTTAACAATGAGCAGTTCTTC. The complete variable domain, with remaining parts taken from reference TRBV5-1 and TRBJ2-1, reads KAGVTQTPRYLIKTRGQQVTLSCSPISGHRSVSWYQQTPGQGLQFLFEYFSETQRNKGNFPGRFSGRQFSNSRSEMNVSTLELGDSALYLCASSWADRFVNNEQFFGPGTRLTVL.

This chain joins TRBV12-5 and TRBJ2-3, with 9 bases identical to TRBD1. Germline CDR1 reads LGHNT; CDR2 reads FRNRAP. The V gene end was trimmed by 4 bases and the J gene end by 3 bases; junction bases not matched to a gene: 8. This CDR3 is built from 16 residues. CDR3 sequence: CASGSGTGNGTDTQYF. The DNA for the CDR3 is TGTGCTAGTGGTTCGGGGACAGGGAATGGTACAGATACGCAGTATTTT.

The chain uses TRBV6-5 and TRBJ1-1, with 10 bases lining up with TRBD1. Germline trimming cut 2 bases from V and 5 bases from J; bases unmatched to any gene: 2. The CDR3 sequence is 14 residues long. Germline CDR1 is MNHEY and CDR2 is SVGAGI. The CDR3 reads CASSYRTGGTEAFF. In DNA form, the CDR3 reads TGTGCCAGCAGTTACAGGACAGGGGGAACTGAAGCTTTCTTT.

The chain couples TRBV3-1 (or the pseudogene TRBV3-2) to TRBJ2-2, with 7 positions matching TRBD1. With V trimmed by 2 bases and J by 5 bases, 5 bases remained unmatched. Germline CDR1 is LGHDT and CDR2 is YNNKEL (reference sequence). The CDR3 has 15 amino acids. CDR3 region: CASSQMIQGTGELFF. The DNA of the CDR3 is TGTGCCAGCAGCCAAATGATACAGGGGACCGGGGAGCTGTTTTTT.

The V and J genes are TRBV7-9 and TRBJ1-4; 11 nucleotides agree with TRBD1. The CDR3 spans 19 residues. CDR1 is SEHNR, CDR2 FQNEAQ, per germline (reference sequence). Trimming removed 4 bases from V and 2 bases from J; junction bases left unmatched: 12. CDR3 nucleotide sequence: TGTGCCAGCAGCTCGGACAGGGGGCTCTGGTTGGGGACTAATGAAAAACTGTTTTTT. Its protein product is CASSSDRGLWLGTNEKLFF.